This TCR beta chain originates from a study of T cell repertoires in cytomegalovirus infection. About the study: Based on public TCR beta signatures, there were indications of CMV infection and of a matching HLA type.

TCRdb fed the reads into MiXCR, producing one record per CDR3 protein. The data show some 220,000 distinct CDR3 sequences, around 40% seen once. Trimming shortened V by 1 base and J by 9 bases, and 10 bases separated the two germline ends. This CDR3 comprises 14 residues. Germline V CDR1 and CDR2: MGHDK, SYGVNS. On this clonotype itself: Antigen specificity is unknown.

The chain links TRBV25-1 to TRBJ1-6; D is perhaps TRBD1 (5 bases). The sequence derives from a human donor in good health (CMV status not recorded). Some clones in this sample may be carry-over from other donors' samples. Sequencing was performed on CD8+ T cells from cultured PBMCs, taken from culture after CMV antigen stimulation. CDR3 sequence (DNA): TGTGCCAGCAGTGAATGGGGGGGGGGTTCACCCCTCCACTTT. Its protein product is CASSEWGGGSPLHF.